This TCR beta chain was documented in a study of shared clonotypes between healthy human individuals. The repertoire was sequenced with immunoSEQ multiplex PCR; TCRdb's copy has only in-frame clones and lacks some. The sample yields roughly 1,000,000 clones, 75% to 80% seen once. The germline gives CDR1 MDHEN, CDR2 SYDVKM. The CDR3 length is 14 residues. V was trimmed by 5 bases and J by 8 bases, leaving 18 bases between them. The V and J genes are TRBV28 and TRBJ1-2, with D possibly matching TRBD1 (5 bases). The TCR sequence derives from a man aged 18 to 30 in good health. Some clones in this sample may be carry-over from other donors' samples. Sequencing was performed on memory CD4+ T cells from PBMCs. Subset of the sample: CD45RA-negative fraction. The CDR3 protein is CASSRPGPRRGYTF. CDR3 coding DNA: TGTGCCAGCAGTAGACCGGGGCCCAGAAGGGGCTACACCTTC.